This T cell receptor beta chain was recovered during a study of patients and donors after allogeneic stem cell transplantation. Using its own MiXCR run on the RT-PCR reads, TCRdb lists one record per CDR3 protein. The profile covers more than 550 distinct CDR3 sequences, with 2% to 3% appearing a single time and about a third taken by the ten largest. Germline CDR1 and CDR2: MDHEN and SYDVKM. V lost 6 bases and J lost 3, with 9 bases in between. The CDR3 has 12 residues. The receptor was isolated from a human donor who was either an allogeneic HSCT recipient or a stem cell or donor lymphocyte infusion donor (not recorded which). It is not recorded whose cells these are; they may come from a transplant donor. The chain combines TRBV28 with TRBJ2-7; D not resolved. The sample comprised blood, either unsorted or a sorted T cell fraction (not recorded which). The CDR3 coding sequence is TGTGCCAGCAGGTACAAGGTCTACGAGCAGTACTTC. This gives the protein CASRYKVYEQYF.